This paragraph covers one T cell receptor (beta chain) sequence. The antigen is not known. The data derive from a study of cytomegalovirus exposure and HLA in healthy donors. Study as a whole: Counted in an early data release were roughly 81 million unique TCRs from HLA-typed donors. Study observations and caveats: Some TCR beta chains (roughly 160 of them) were listed as cytomegalovirus-associated.

V gave up 7 bases and J gave up 3 bases, with 12 bases separating them. Germline-derived CDR1 and CDR2 are GTSNPN and SVGIG (reference sequence). The CDR3 has 13 amino acids. PCR amplification relied on 60 Vbeta primers (plus 13 Jbeta primers). Clones were sequenced by immunoSEQ multiplex PCR, and TCRdb holds only the in-frame ones, with some missing. Seen here are 65,000 to 80,000 clones, approximately 72% observed once, and the top ten hold less than 9.5%. The sequencing sample was made of PBMCs. This TCR was sampled from a woman aged 40 to 50 in good health and CMV-seropositive. The rearrangement uses TRBV30 and TRBJ2-2, with D possibly matching TRBD1 (5 bases). The CDR3 DNA reads TGTGCCTCGACAGAACCCTACACCGGGGAGCTGTTTTTT. Translation: CASTEPYTGELFF.